This T cell receptor (beta chain) was observed in a study of cytomegalovirus exposure and HLA in healthy donors. Study-wide results and limits: An ancestry cluster, one associated with Asian ancestry, reportedly showed fewer N-insertions than the roughly 610-donor mean in a later analysis. HLA-A and HLA-B allele assignments for most subjects were reportedly predicted accurately using TCR beta sequences. In a later analysis, TCR beta V- and J-gene trimming was associated with a missense DCLRE1C variant.

The CDR3 runs to 11 residues. V trimming: 6 bases; J trimming: 11 bases; junction bases outside the gene matches: 5. CDR1 MNHEY and CDR2 SVGAGI come from the germline V gene. This clone has a single count. Its antigen is not known. PCR was performed using 60 Vbeta and 13 Jbeta primers. Clones were sequenced by immunoSEQ multiplex PCR, and TCRdb holds only the in-frame ones, with some missing. The top ten clones hold about 10% of a sample with about 160,000 clones, roughly 80% of them seen once. The chain is built from TRBV6-5 and TRBJ2-7, with 9 bases matching TRBD1. The TCR sequence derives from a man aged 45-60 years in good health and CMV-seropositive. Sequences were obtained from PBMCs. CDR3 DNA sequence: TGTGCCAGCAGGGGGACAGGGAATGAGTACTTC. This codes for CASRGTGNEYF.